This TCR beta chain was found in a study of blood T cell repertoires in COVID-19. V was cut by 1 base and J by 4 bases, with 17 bases left in between. The CDR3 length is 16 residues. CDR1 and CDR2 (germline): LGHNA, YNFKEQ. Method: immunoSEQ multiplex PCR; TCRdb's copy keeps in-frame clones and lacks some. In the table there are 55,000 to 80,000 clones, roughly 74% of which are singletons. The chain combines TRBV4-2 with TRBJ2-7; possibly TRBD1 for D (5 bases). The origin of this receptor is a woman of 80 years or more with acute or convalescent COVID-19. Sequenced material: peripheral blood. CDR3 in amino acids: CASSQGLQGSVYEQYF. CDR3 nucleotide sequence: TGTGCCAGCAGCCAAGGTCTCCAGGGCAGCGTTTACGAGCAGTACTTC.